This TCR beta chain is from a study of regulatory T cells in long-lasting Graves disease. Time point in this sample: newly diagnosed GD, antithyroid drugs for less than 3 months. Scientists built the TCR library using RNA that was extracted from PBMCs. There are 14 residues in the CDR3. Germline V gene data show CDR1 as LGHDT and CDR2 as YNNKEL (reference sequence). V was pared by 1 base and J by 5 bases, with 11 bases between. This clonotype was observed many times. To make TCR beta libraries, researchers used iRepertoire HTBI primers and Arm-PCR of CDR3 regions. TCRdb re-called the multiplex PCR reads with MiXCR, one entry per CDR3 protein. The sample records 500,000 or so distinct CDR3 sequences, about 14% being singletons. These sequences were also reported in another study, on T cells in Graves' hyperthyroidism and ophthalmopathy.

The origin of this receptor is a woman between 50 and 59 years old with Graves disease. Sequencing was performed on peripheral blood mononuclear cells (PBMCs), taken at new diagnosis, from a patient treated with antithyroid drugs. V usage is TRBV3-1 and J usage is TRBJ2-5, with D maybe TRBD2 (6 bases). The CDR3 protein is CASSQAGAVETQYF. In DNA, the CDR3 is TGTGCCAGCAGCCAAGCGGGAGCGGTGGAGACCCAGTACTTC.